The text below deals with one TCR beta chain. Repertoires were generated with immunoSEQ multiplex PCR, while TCRdb's copy carries only in-frame clones and drops some. Of some 2,000,000 clones listed, approximately 94% were seen once; the top ten hold less than 0.15%. The trim removed 2 bases at V and 10 bases at J, leaving 8 bases unmatched. The CDR3 spans 15 residues. The germline V gene encodes CDR1 MNHEY and CDR2 SVGAGI. The source of the sample is a study of shared clonotypes between healthy human individuals. The wider study: The cohort had two women and a few men, ages 18 to 49.

The chain links TRBV6-5 to TRBJ1-6, with 7 bases matching TRBD1. The sequence was collected from a young man in good health. Input material: naive CD4+ T cells sorted from blood. Subset defined: CD45RA+ positively selected. The CDR3 sequence is CASSYPGTAVSPLHF. The CDR3 DNA is TGTGCCAGCAGTTACCCAGGGACAGCGGTGTCACCCCTCCACTTT.